This T cell receptor beta chain comes out of a study of blood T cell repertoires in COVID-19. Overall study context: Some COVID-19 samples were acute and others convalescent; all came from the United States, Italy and Spain.

Exposed participants came across a COVID-19 case within 2 weeks before study entry. TCRdb keeps only in-frame clones here, not all; method: immunoSEQ multiplex PCR. Here the sample spans some 180,000 clones, around 84% being singletons. The origin of this receptor is a woman aged 30 to 39 who had been exposed to COVID-19. Sequenced input: PBMCs or T cells enriched from blood (not recorded which).

CDR3 coding DNA: TGTGCCTGGACAATCGGGGGCTACGAGCAGTACTTC. Encoded protein: CAWTIGGYEQYF. The chain combines TRBV30 with TRBJ2-7; possible D gene TRBD2, 6 bases. Trimming removed 4 bases from V and 3 bases from J, with 10 bases in between. Germline V CDR1 and CDR2: GTSNPN, SVGIG (reference sequence). The CDR3 has 12 amino acids. Full variable domain (outside the CDR3, taken from reference TRBV30 and TRBJ2-7): SQTIHQWPATLVQPVGSPLSLECTVEGTSNPNLYWYRQAAGRGLQLLFYSVGIGQISSEVPQNLSASRPQDRQFILSSKKLLLSDSGFYLCAWTIGGYEQYFGPGTRLTVT.